This T cell receptor (beta chain) was observed in a study of blood T cell repertoires in COVID-19. On the study more broadly: COVID-19 samples from acute and convalescent phases originated in the United States, Italy and Spain. PBMCs, B-cell-depleted T cells, or T cells provided the cDNA or gDNA that made up the material.

Per the original methods: Researchers report that nucleated cell counts were estimated from reference gene primer amplification. Repertoires were generated with immunoSEQ multiplex PCR, while TCRdb's copy carries only in-frame clones and drops some. The V and J calls and clone size are taken from that table; D and trimming were inferred from the DNA. The sample has around 150,000 clones; about four fifths are singletons. V trimming: 4 bases; J trimming: 1 base; junction bases outside the gene matches: 10. The CDR3 covers 17 residues. CDR1 is MDHEN, CDR2 SYDVKM, per germline. The TCR originated in a man aged 50 to 59 who had recovered from COVID-19. The chain carries TRBV28 and TRBJ1-1, with 9 bases matching TRBD1. Sequencing input: PBMCs or T cells enriched from blood (not recorded which). DNA of the CDR3: TGTGCCAGCAGTTCTTTTTTCGTGACAGGGGGGAACACTGAAGCTTTCTTT. This codes for CASSSFFVTGGNTEAFF.